The rows below give T cell receptor beta chains drawn from one sample of a study of T cells in Graves' hyperthyroidism and ophthalmopathy. MiXCR, run by TCRdb on the multiplex PCR reads, gives a single entry per CDR3 protein. The repertoire holds 500,000 to 800,000 distinct CDR3 sequences, with about 45% as singletons. Specimen: peripheral blood or thyroid tissue (not recorded which). These receptors came from an adult man with Graves' disease, either hyperthyroidism or ophthalmopathy (not recorded which). Each CDR3 is given with its conserved first and last residue. D genes are given only for firm matches. Clone size appears in some rows only: once, few, many, or a class for an expanded clone.

>TRBV7-9|-|once|TRBJ1-2
TGTGCCAGCTCTCTAGCTTGGCACGGTGACTATGGCTACACCTTC
CASSLAWHGDYGYTF
>TRBV10-3|-|many|TRBJ1-2
TGTGCCATCAGTCCCCAGGGTCTCTATGGCTACACCTTC
CAISPQGLYGYTF
>TRBV11-2|-|few|TRBJ1-1
TGTGCCAGCAGCTTCGGACGGAGGAAGAACACTGAAGCTTTCTTT
CASSFGRRKNTEAFF
>TRBV9|TRBD1|-|TRBJ1-4
TGTGCCAGCAGCTTAGGAGGACAGGGGGCGTCTAATGAAAAACTGTTTTTT
CASSLGGQGASNEKLFF
>TRBV7-8|TRBD2|-|TRBJ2-7
TGTGCCAGCAGAATAGCGCGGGGGGACTCCTACGAGCAGTACTTC
CASRIARGDSYEQYF
>TRBV15|-|-|TRBJ1-2
TGTGCCAGCTCCCCGGACGGTGGATATGGCTACACCTTC
CASSPDGGYGYTF
>TRBV20-1|-|many|TRBJ1-2
TGCAGTGCTAACTACTATGGCTACACCTTC
CSANYYGYTF
>TRBV20-1|-|few|TRBJ1-4
TGCAGTGCTAGGGAAGAAACTAATGAAAAACTGTTTTTT
CSAREETNEKLFF
>TRBV7-6|-|-|TRBJ1-1
TGTGCCGGCACCCCGACAGGCCTAATGAACACTGAAGCTTTCTTT
CAGTPTGLMNTEAFF
>TRBV5-1|-|few|TRBJ1-2
TGCGCCAGCAGCTCCGGTGGGGACCCTAACTATGGCTACACCTTC
CASSSGGDPNYGYTF
>TRBV11-3|-|-|TRBJ1-2
TGTGCCAGCAGCTTAGACGGCAGGGGCCATACATCTAACTATGGCTACACCTTC
CASSLDGRGHTSNYGYTF
>TRBV7-2|TRBD1|few|TRBJ2-5
TGTGCCAGTAGTCGGACAGGGGCGTACCAAGAGACCCAGTACTTC
CASSRTGAYQETQYF
>TRBV19|TRBD1|few|TRBJ1-3
TGTGCCAGTAGTAGTCACAGGGGATCTGGAAACACCATATATTTT
CASSSHRGSGNTIYF
>TRBV9|TRBD1|-|TRBJ1-2
TGTGCCAGCAGCGTTGACACAGGGGACTCTGGAAACACCTTC
CASSVDTGDSGNTF
>TRBV5-1|-|-|TRBJ1-1
TGCGCCAGCAGCCCCAAGGGATGGGTTCAGGAAGCTTTCTTT
CASSPKGWVQEAFF
>TRBV5-1|TRBD1|-|TRBJ1-1
TGCGCCAGCAGCACCTGGACAGGGGGCTCGAACACTGAAGCTTTCTTT
CASSTWTGGSNTEAFF
>TRBV24-1|-|few|TRBJ1-2
TGTGCCACCAGTGATCCCGGGTCGCCCTTC
CATSDPGSPF
>TRBV29-1|TRBD1|-|TRBJ1-2
TGCAGCGGGACAATGACAGGGAGTTACTACACCTTC
CSGTMTGSYYTF